This T cell receptor beta chain is from a study of cytotoxic CD8 clonotypes in ibrutinib-treated CLL. Overall study results and limits: Private clonotypes, not public ones, expanded at ibrutinib response.

V lost 0 bases and J 1 base, leaving 16 bases between the germline ends. This CDR3 is built from 17 residues. Germline V lookup: CDR1 LGHNA, CDR2 YSLEER. About this clone itself: Its antigen is unknown.

Libraries were prepared by immunoSEQ multiplex PCR; TCRdb keeps only in-frame clonotypes and omits some of them. Of some 310,000 clones listed, approximately 80% were seen once; the top ten hold over 5.5%. The material sequenced was PBMCs, taken before ibrutinib treatment. The TCR comes from a human donor with chronic lymphocytic leukemia. V is TRBV4-3 and J is TRBJ2-7; D not resolved. The CDR3 spells CASSQDSTGFGSYEQYF. The DNA for the CDR3 is TGCGCCAGCAGCCAAGATTCGACGGGTTTCGGTTCCTACGAGCAGTACTTC.